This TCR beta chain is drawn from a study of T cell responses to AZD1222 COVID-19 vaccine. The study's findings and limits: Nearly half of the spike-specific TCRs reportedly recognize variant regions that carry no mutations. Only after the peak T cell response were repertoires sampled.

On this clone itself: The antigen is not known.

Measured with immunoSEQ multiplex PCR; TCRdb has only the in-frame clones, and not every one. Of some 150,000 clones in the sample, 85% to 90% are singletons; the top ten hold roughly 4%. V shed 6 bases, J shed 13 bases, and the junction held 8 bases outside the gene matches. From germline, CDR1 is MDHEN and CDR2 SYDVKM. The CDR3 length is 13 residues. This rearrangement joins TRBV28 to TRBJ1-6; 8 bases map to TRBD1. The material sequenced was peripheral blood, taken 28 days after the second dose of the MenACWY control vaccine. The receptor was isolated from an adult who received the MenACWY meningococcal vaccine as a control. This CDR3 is CASREGSGGPLHF. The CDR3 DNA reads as TGTGCCAGCAGGGAAGGGTCAGGGGGCCCCCTCCACTTT. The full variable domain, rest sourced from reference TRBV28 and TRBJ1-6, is DVKVTQSSRYLVKRTGEKVFLECVQDMDHENMFWYRQDPGLGLRLIYFSYDVKMKEKGDIPEGYSVSREKKERFSLILESASTNQTSMYLCASREGSGGPLHFGNGTRLTVT.